Following are 7 T cell receptor beta chains from one sample sequenced in a study of early T cells in non-severe SARS-CoV-2 infection. In TCRdb, the 5' RACE reads were re-called with MiXCR into one record per CDR3 protein. The table includes more than 20,000 distinct CDR3 sequences, about 4.4% detected once. The sequenced sample was whole blood. The receptors originated from an adult who was a healthcare worker with PCR-confirmed SARS-CoV-2 infection or an uninfected control (not recorded which).

This clonotype was seen ten or more times. The chain links TRBV11-1 to TRBJ2-2; D not resolved. The CDR3 consists of 14 residues. The V end lost 4 bases, the J end lost 2 bases, and 8 bases lay between the germline ends. Germline CDR1 reads SGHAT; CDR2 reads FQDESV (reference sequence). The CDR3 loop is CASSWAGNTGELFF. As DNA, the CDR3 is TGTGCCAGCAGCTGGGCAGGAAACACCGGGGAGCTGTTTTTT.

This chain joins TRBV29-1 and TRBJ1-1; 12 nucleotides match TRBD1. V shed 1 base, J shed 7 bases, and the junction held 7 bases outside the gene matches. There are 15 residues in the CDR3. The germline CDR1 and CDR2 sequences are SQVTM and ANQGSEA. Written as DNA, the CDR3 is TGCAGCGTTGAAGGGGCGGGACAGGGGGCATTTGAAGCTTTCTTT. Protein product: CSVEGAGQGAFEAFF. Drawing the rest from reference TRBV29-1 and TRBJ1-1, the complete variable domain is SAVISQKPSRDICQRGTSLTIQCQVDSQVTMMFWYRQQPGQSLTLIATANQGSEATYESGFVIDKFPISRPNLTFSTLTVSNMSPEDSSIYLCSVEGAGQGAFEAFFGQGTRLTVV.

Ten or more counts support this clonotype. The gene calls are TRBV20-1 and TRBJ2-7; 11 nucleotides agree with TRBD2. The junction had 11 bases not matched to a gene; V was cut back by 0 bases and J by 7 bases. Germline assignment: CDR1 DFQATT and CDR2 SNEGSKA (reference sequence). The CDR3 is made up of 16 amino acids. CDR3 loop: CSARDGVAGGPREQYF. The CDR3 nucleotides are TGCAGTGCTAGAGATGGAGTAGCGGGAGGGCCGCGGGAGCAGTACTTC.

This clonotype was counted many times. The rearrangement uses TRBV5-1 and TRBJ2-7; D possibly corresponds to TRBD2 (5 bases). The CDR3 sequence is 13 residues long. V was pared by 2 bases and J by 6 bases, with 12 bases between. Germline-derived CDR1 and CDR2 are SGHRS and YFSETQ. CDR3 region: CASSFPGKGEQYF. The CDR3 nucleotides are TGCGCCAGCAGCTTCCCGGGGAAAGGCGAGCAGTACTTC.

This clonotype was detected a few times. The genes are TRBV27 and TRBJ2-7; 7 positions match TRBD2. This CDR3 contains 15 residues. Trimming cost V 2 bases and J 2 bases; bases outside gene matches: 6. Germline V gene sequence: CDR1 MNHEY, CDR2 SMNVEV (reference sequence). Here the CDR3 DNA reads TGTGCCAGCAGTTTAAAGCGGGACGGCCCCTACGAGCAGTACTTC. Amino acid sequence: CASSLKRDGPYEQYF.

The rearrangement joins TRBV9 to TRBJ1-1; no definite D call. The CDR3 extends over 14 amino acids. The germline CDR1 and CDR2 sequences are SGDLS and YYNGEE. V lost 0 bases and J lost 3, with 9 bases in between. DNA for the CDR3: TGTGCCAGCAGCGTAGTGGAGGGTTACACTGAAGCTTTCTTT. Its translation: CASSVVEGYTEAFF.

This clonotype appeared a few times. This chain joins TRBV7-9 and TRBJ2-2; TRBD1 matches at 7 bases. Germline CDR1 SEHNR, CDR2 FQNEAQ (reference sequence). After removal of 6 bases from V and 1 base from J, the junction contained 5 bases not matched to a gene. The CDR3 spans 15 residues. The CDR3 region is CASRPGTENTGELFF. The CDR3 nucleotides are TGTGCCAGCAGGCCCGGGACAGAGAACACCGGGGAGCTGTTTTTT.